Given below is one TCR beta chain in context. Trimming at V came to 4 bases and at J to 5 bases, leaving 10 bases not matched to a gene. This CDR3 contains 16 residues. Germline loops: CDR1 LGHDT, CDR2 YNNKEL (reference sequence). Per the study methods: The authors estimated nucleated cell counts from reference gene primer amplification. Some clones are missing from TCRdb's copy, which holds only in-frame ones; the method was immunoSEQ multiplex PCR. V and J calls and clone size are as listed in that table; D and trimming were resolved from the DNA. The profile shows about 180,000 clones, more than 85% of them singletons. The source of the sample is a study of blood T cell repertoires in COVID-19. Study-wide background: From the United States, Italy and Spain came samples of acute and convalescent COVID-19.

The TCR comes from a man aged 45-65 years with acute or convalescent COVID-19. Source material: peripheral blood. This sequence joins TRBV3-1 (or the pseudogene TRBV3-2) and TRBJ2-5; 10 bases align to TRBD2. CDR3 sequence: CASSLRERGGVETQYF. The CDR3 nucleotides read TGTGCCAGCAGCCTACGGGAGCGGGGGGGCGTGGAGACCCAGTACTTC.